A single sample is the source of the 32 T cell receptor beta chains below, sequenced in a study of blood T cell repertoires in COVID-19. Some clones are missing from TCRdb's copy, which holds only in-frame ones; the method was immunoSEQ multiplex PCR. The data hold over 85,000 clones, with around 82% observed a single time. Sequencing input: peripheral blood. Source of these receptors: a human donor in a cohort sampled during active COVID-19.

The chain recombines TRBV4-3 with TRBJ1-3, with D unclear. Germline loops: CDR1 LGHNA, CDR2 YSLEER. With 0 bases removed from V and 4 bases from J, the gap between germline ends came to 19 bases. This CDR3 has 18 amino acids. CDR3 in amino acids: CASSQEDKRVQTGNTIYF. CDR3 nucleotide sequence: TGCGCCAGCAGCCAAGAAGATAAGAGGGTTCAGACGGGAAACACCATATATTTT.

The V call is TRBV5-1, the J call TRBJ2-3; TRBD1 is a possible D gene (6 bases). This CDR3 is built from 17 residues. Between the trimmed V and J ends, which lost 3 bases and 6 bases, there was a span of 23 bases. Germline CDR1 is SGHRS and CDR2 is YFSETQ. The CDR3 spells CASSSVPKQGQLDTQYF. CDR3 bases: TGCGCCAGCAGCTCTGTGCCCAAACAGGGCCAGCTTGATACGCAGTATTTT. Supplemented by reference TRBV5-1 and TRBJ2-3, the full variable domain reads KAGVTQTPRYLIKTRGQQVTLSCSPISGHRSVSWYQQTPGQGLQFLFEYFSETQRNKGNFPGRFSGRQFSNSRSEMNVSTLELGDSALYLCASSSVPKQGQLDTQYFGPGTRLTVL.

The rearrangement links TRBV30 to TRBJ2-1; 16 bases are shared with TRBD2. The CDR3 consists of 16 residues. From germline, CDR1 is GTSNPN and CDR2 SVGIG (reference sequence). V trimming: 1 base; J trimming: 7 bases; junction bases outside the gene matches: 4. CDR3 sequence: CAWSGGLAGGPNEQFF. The DNA for the CDR3 is TGTGCCTGGAGTGGGGGACTAGCGGGAGGGCCGAATGAGCAGTTCTTC. Full variable domain (missing parts from reference TRBV30 and TRBJ2-1): SQTIHQWPATLVQPVGSPLSLECTVEGTSNPNLYWYRQAAGRGLQLLFYSVGIGQISSEVPQNLSASRPQDRQFILSSKKLLLSDSGFYLCAWSGGLAGGPNEQFFGPGTRLTVL.

This chain links TRBV7-9 with TRBJ1-3, with D unclear. Germline-derived CDR1 and CDR2 are SEHNR and FQNEAQ (reference sequence). This CDR3 region has 14 residues. The V end lost 2 bases, the J end lost 0 bases, and 5 bases lay between the germline ends. CDR3 amino acids: CASSLRSSGNTIYF. The CDR3 region has the DNA TGTGCCAGCAGCTTAAGGAGCTCTGGAAACACCATATATTTT.

The count of this clone is one. This chain connects TRBV5-4 to TRBJ2-7; 7 bases are shared with TRBD1. The CDR3 is 14 residues long. J was trimmed by 3 bases and V by 4 bases; bases with no gene match: 7. Germline CDR1 SGHNT, CDR2 YYREEE (reference sequence). CDR3 sequence: CASSPGTAGYEQYF. CDR3 DNA: TGTGCCAGCAGCCCCGGGACAGCCGGCTACGAGCAGTACTTC.

The V gene is TRBV6-6, the J gene TRBJ2-1; TRBD2 aligns across 12 bases. This CDR3 contains 19 residues. Unmatched junction bases numbered 14, after V lost 5 bases and J lost 3 bases. The germline V gene has CDR1 MNHNY and CDR2 SVGAGI (reference sequence). The CDR3 DNA is TGTGCCAGCAGTCCTCCTCGACTAGCGGGGGTTGCCTTCTACAATGAGCAGTTCTTC. Translating it yields CASSPPRLAGVAFYNEQFF.

The chain carries TRBV28 and TRBJ2-7; 7 bases are shared with TRBD1. The germline V gene encodes CDR1 MDHEN and CDR2 SYDVKM. This CDR3 region has 13 residues. Trimming removed 3 bases from V and 1 base from J; junction bases left unmatched: 0. In DNA, the CDR3 is TGTGCCAGCAGTTTGACAGGGTCCTACGAGCAGTACTTC. Its protein is CASSLTGSYEQYF.

The chain joins TRBV7-2 to TRBJ1-2; 9 bases line up with TRBD1. V trimming: 4 bases; J trimming: 6 bases; junction bases outside the gene matches: 9. The CDR3 contains 15 residues. Germline CDR1 and CDR2: SGHTA and FQGNSA. As DNA, the CDR3 is TGTGCCAGCAGCTCGCTCAACAGGGGGCCGGATGGCTACACCTTC. It encodes CASSSLNRGPDGYTF.

J is TRBJ2-1 and V is TRBV16, with D maybe TRBD1 (5 bases). The V end lost 0 bases, the J end lost 9 bases, and 15 bases lay between the germline ends. Germline V gene data show CDR1 as KGHSY and CDR2 as FQNENV. The CDR3 consists of 15 residues. The chain's CDR3 is CASSQSRVGSAEQFF. The CDR3 DNA reads TGTGCCAGCAGCCAATCCAGGGTTGGGTCCGCTGAGCAGTTCTTC.

This clone was observed once. This CDR3 is CASSQDPRGMDYGYTF. CDR3 coding DNA: TGCGCCAGCAGCCAAGATCCGCGGGGGATGGACTATGGCTACACCTTC. This chain uses TRBV4-3 with TRBJ1-2; D is possibly TRBD1 (5 bases). The CDR3 sequence is 16 residues long. Germline V gene sequence: CDR1 LGHNA, CDR2 YSLEER. The ends were cut back, 0 bases at V and 3 bases at J, with 14 bases in the middle.

V gene TRBV29-1 combines with J gene TRBJ2-2; no clear D. Germline lookup yields CDR1 SQVTM and CDR2 ANQGSEA. The CDR3 consists of 11 residues. Trimming took 6 bases from V and 2 from J, leaving 4 bases between them. CDR3 DNA sequence: TGCAGCGTGTCAAACACCGGGGAGCTGTTTTTT. Translated: CSVSNTGELFF.

This clone was detected once. The chain is built from TRBV9 and TRBJ1-6; D unresolved. The germline V and J ends were trimmed by 0 bases and 8 bases, with 12 bases remaining between them. The CDR3 contains 15 residues. CDR1 SGDLS and CDR2 YYNGEE come from the germline V gene. CDR3 in amino acids: CASSVDGDGYSPLHF. For the CDR3, the DNA is TGTGCCAGCAGCGTAGATGGAGACGGCTATTCACCCCTCCACTTT.

The CDR3 nucleotides are TGTGCCAGCGCCGGGACAGTGACCTACGAGCAGTACTTC. Translating gives CASAGTVTYEQYF. The chain has TRBV7-2 and TRBJ2-7, with TRBD1 identical over 7 bases. The CDR3 totals 13 residues. Germline CDR1 SGHTA, CDR2 FQGNSA. The junction had 6 bases not matched to a gene; V was cut back by 8 bases and J by 2 bases. Supplemented by reference TRBV7-2 and TRBJ2-7, the full variable domain reads GAGVSQSPSNKVTEKGKDVELRCDPISGHTALYWYRQSLGQGLEFLIYFQGNSAPDKSGLPSDRFSAERTGGSVSTLTIQRTQQEDSAVYLCASAGTVTYEQYFGPGTRLTVT.

The CDR3 nucleotides are TGTGCCTGGAGTGTACACTACACCTTC. Translation: CAWSVHYTF. The chain recombines TRBV30 with TRBJ1-2, with D uncertain. This CDR3 has 9 amino acids. Germline-derived CDR1 and CDR2 are GTSNPN and SVGIG (reference sequence). V was trimmed by 0 bases and J by 10 bases, leaving 3 bases between them.

The rearrangement joins TRBV4-3 to TRBJ1-2, with D hard to call. CDR3 length equals 13 residues. Deletions cut 4 bases from V and 3 bases from J, with 9 bases between. Germline V gives CDR1 LGHNA, CDR2 YSLEER. This CDR3 is CASSLAADYGYTF. The CDR3 nucleotides are TGCGCCAGCAGCCTCGCGGCTGACTATGGCTACACCTTC.

The chain couples TRBV5-4 to TRBJ2-5; D perhaps matches TRBD1 (7 bases). Looked up from germline, CDR1 is SGHNT and CDR2 is YYREEE (reference sequence). This CDR3 region has 16 residues. Trimming stripped 4 bases from V and 0 bases from J, with 16 bases between. The CDR3 DNA is TGTGCCAGCAGCGTCCCAGGGGGGTATTACCAAGAGACCCAGTACTTC. Protein product: CASSVPGGYYQETQYF.

The gene calls are TRBV9 and TRBJ2-7; the D gene is possibly TRBD1 (7 bases). The CDR3 is 15 residues long. Germline assignment: CDR1 SGDLS and CDR2 YYNGEE. Trimming took off 4 bases at V and 1 base at J, with 15 bases between the two ends. Here the CDR3 DNA reads TGTGCCAGCAGCCCCGCGGCAGGGGGGTCCTACGAGCAGTACTTC. It encodes CASSPAAGGSYEQYF.

By proportion, this clone is medium-sized. The gene calls are TRBV30 and TRBJ1-1; D is ambiguous. Trimming shortened V by 2 bases and J by 0 bases, and 10 bases separated the two germline ends. The CDR3 contains 14 residues. Per germline, CDR1 GTSNPN and CDR2 SVGIG (reference sequence). For the CDR3, the DNA is TGTGCCTGGAGTAAGTTAGTAATGAACACTGAAGCTTTCTTT. Protein product: CAWSKLVMNTEAFF.

This rearrangement joins TRBV11-2 to TRBJ1-3; 8 bases align to TRBD1. Germline CDR1 is SGHAT and CDR2 is FQNNGV. The CDR3 contains 16 residues. V dropped 4 bases and J dropped 0; count of bases not matched to a gene: 5. The CDR3 here is CASSWGTGRSGNTIYF. In DNA form, the CDR3 reads TGTGCCAGCAGCTGGGGGACAGGACGCTCTGGAAACACCATATATTTT.

The chain recombines TRBV2 with TRBJ1-6; no reliable D call. The V end was cut by 2 bases, the J end by 11 bases, with 10 bases between. This CDR3 contains 13 residues. The germline V gene has CDR1 SNHLY and CDR2 FYNNEI. CDR3 DNA: TGTGCCAGCAGTGAAAGCCCCCGTCCACCCCTCCACTTT. Its protein is CASSESPRPPLHF. The entire variable domain, with the rest obtained from reference TRBV2 and TRBJ1-6, is as follows: EPEVTQTPSHQVTQMGQEVILRCVPISNHLYFYWYRQILGQKVEFLVSFYNNEISEKSEIFDDQFSVERPDGSNFTLKIRSTKLEDSAMYFCASSESPRPPLHFGNGTRLTVT.

The rearrangement uses TRBV18 and TRBJ1-2; the match to TRBD1 covers 7 bases. The trim removed 5 bases at V and 4 bases at J, leaving 13 bases unmatched. This CDR3 comprises 16 residues. Germline CDR1 and CDR2: KGHSH and LQKENI. The CDR3 DNA follows: TGTGCCAGCTCATCCAATCAGCTACAGGGGAGCTATGGCTACACCTTC. Translating gives CASSSNQLQGSYGYTF. Full variable domain (rest looked up from reference TRBV18 and TRBJ1-2): NAGVMQNPRHLVRRRGQEARLRCSPMKGHSHVYWYRQLPEEGLKFMVYLQKENIIDESGMPKERFSAEFPKEGPSILRIQQVVRGDSAAYFCASSSNQLQGSYGYTFGSGTRLTVV.

The V and J genes are TRBV11-2 and TRBJ2-7; 7 bases match TRBD2. Germline CDR1 and CDR2: SGHAT and FQNNGV. Trimming cost V 5 bases and J 3 bases; bases outside gene matches: 4. The CDR3 extends over 13 amino acids. The CDR3 DNA is TGTGCCAGCAGCCCGGGGGGTGACTACGAGCAGTACTTC. Translating it yields CASSPGGDYEQYF.

This clone was recorded only once. The V call is TRBV27, the J call TRBJ1-6; D possibly corresponds to TRBD1 (5 bases). The CDR3 has 15 residues. V shed 5 bases and J shed 6 bases, with 14 bases lying between them. Germline CDR1 MNHEY, CDR2 SMNVEV (reference sequence). DNA of the CDR3: TGTGCCAGCAGTCAAAGACAGTCTACTAATTCACCCCTCCACTTT. Protein: CASSQRQSTNSPLHF.

The V gene is TRBV18, the J gene TRBJ1-1; D possibly corresponds to TRBD1 (6 bases). The length of the CDR3 is 14 residues. V gave up 4 bases and J gave up 1 base, with 10 bases separating them. The V gene's germline CDR1 is KGHSH and CDR2 LQKENI. In nucleotides, the CDR3 is TGTGCCAGCTCACGGGACACTCAGAACACTGAAGCTTTCTTT. Its translation: CASSRDTQNTEAFF.

The gene calls are TRBV6-7 and TRBJ2-1; 8 bases are a match to TRBD2. TRBV6-7 is identified as an open reading frame with a role that is uncertain. V lost 2 bases to trimming and J lost 4 bases; unmatched junction nucleotides: 7. The CDR3 covers 16 residues. CDR3 loop: CASSYPPGLGYNEQFF. CDR3 DNA sequence: TGTGCCAGCAGTTACCCACCGGGACTAGGTTACAATGAGCAGTTCTTC.

This chain connects TRBV19 to TRBJ2-5; 7 nucleotides line up with TRBD2. The CDR3 consists of 13 residues. CDR1 is LNHDA and CDR2 is SQIVND in the germline V gene (reference sequence). The V and J ends lost 6 bases and 3 bases, in that order; junction bases with no gene match: 4. The CDR3 region is CASRRGTKETQYF. In DNA form, the CDR3 reads TGTGCCAGTAGACGTGGGACTAAAGAGACCCAGTACTTC. The whole variable domain, remainder taken from reference TRBV19 and TRBJ2-5, is DGGITQSPKYLFRKEGQNVTLSCEQNLNHDAMYWYRQDPGQGLRLIYYSQIVNDFQKGDIAEGYSVSREKKESFPLTVTSAQKNPTAFYLCASRRGTKETQYFGPGTRLLVL.

This clone showed up just a few times. The chain joins TRBV7-2 to TRBJ1-2; D possibly corresponds to TRBD1 (6 bases). This CDR3 contains 14 residues. Trimming removed 5 bases at V and 0 bases at J, with 10 bases between. The germline CDR1 and CDR2 sequences are SGHTA and FQGNSA. The CDR3 coding sequence is TGTGCCAGCAGCCCCACAGGGCCTAACTATGGCTACACCTTC. It encodes CASSPTGPNYGYTF.

The chain employs TRBV30 and TRBJ2-7; D gene ambiguous. The CDR3 spans 11 residues. V lost 2 bases, J lost 6 bases, and 8 bases lay in between. Germline V gene sequence: CDR1 GTSNPN, CDR2 SVGIG (reference sequence). This CDR3 reads CAWSPSGEQYF. CDR3 nucleotides: TGTGCCTGGAGTCCCTCCGGCGAGCAGTACTTC.

The chain joins TRBV5-3 to TRBJ2-3; TRBD2 matches 10 bases. TRBV5-3 has ORF status, its function being uncertain. With 7 bases clipped from V and 4 bases from J, the junction kept 12 bases outside the gene matches. This CDR3 region has 16 residues. The CDR3 loop reads CARDIKREGPPDTQYF. CDR3 sequence (DNA): TGTGCCAGAGACATTAAGCGGGAGGGCCCGCCAGATACGCAGTATTTT.

CDR3 residues: CASGTAPFGNTIYF. The CDR3 DNA sequence: TGTGCCTCCGGGACAGCACCCTTTGGGAACACCATATATTTT. The V and J genes are TRBV30 and TRBJ1-3, with 7 nucleotides matching TRBD1. Germline CDR1 is GTSNPN and CDR2 is SVGIG (reference sequence). CDR3 size: 14 residues. Trimming at V came to 7 bases and at J to 7 bases, leaving 13 bases not matched to a gene.

The gene calls are TRBV18 and TRBJ2-1; 7 bases are shared with TRBD2. Losses at the gene ends were 6 bases for V and 3 bases for J; bases not matched to a gene: 11. This CDR3 contains 16 residues. Per germline, CDR1 KGHSH and CDR2 LQKENI. The CDR3 is CASSPSASGIYNEQFF. DNA of the CDR3: TGTGCCAGCTCCCCCTCGGCTAGCGGTATCTACAATGAGCAGTTCTTC.

V and J are TRBV3-1 (or the pseudogene TRBV3-2) and TRBJ2-1; 11 bases are a match to TRBD2. This CDR3 region has 15 residues. V was clipped by 6 bases and J by 4 bases; unmatched bases: 5. Germline V gene sequence: CDR1 LGHDT, CDR2 YNNKEL (reference sequence). This chain's CDR3 is CASRTASGGYNEQFF. Written as DNA, the CDR3 is TGTGCCAGCAGAACGGCTAGCGGGGGGTACAATGAGCAGTTCTTC.